Included here is one T cell receptor (beta chain) sequence, with context. Its antigen is still unknown. Unique molecular identifiers were incorporated during preparation of the TCRbeta library. TCRdb passed the PCR reads through MiXCR, listing each CDR3 protein once. Of hundreds of thousands of distinct CDR3 sequences detected, about a quarter appear once; the ten largest clones hold more than 2%. This CDR3 is built from 13 residues. Germline values: CDR1 SQVTM, CDR2 ANQGSEA. The V gene end was trimmed by 7 bases and the J gene end by 3 bases; junction bases not matched to a gene: 7. This sample stems from a study of T-cell reconstitution after alpha-beta-depleted transplantation in children. General study results and limits: At the one-year point after transplant, T-cell counts and TCRbeta diversity were found to come mostly from T cells that had been newly produced. Some patients' high day-60 TCRbeta diversity was attributed to recipient cells surviving conditioning. Approximately two months post-transplant, alpha-beta T cells reportedly originated from several hundred expanded graft clones.

Here the sequenced sample was PBMCs, taken before TCRalphabeta/CD19-depleted stem cell transplant. The sequence came from a girl aged 2-10 years with Fanconi anemia, due to receive a stem cell transplant. The V gene is TRBV29-1, the J gene TRBJ2-5; TRBD2 matches 8 bases. The DNA of the CDR3 is TGCAGCGCTTTAAAGCGGGGGAAAGAGACCCAGTACTTC. This encodes CSALKRGKETQYF.